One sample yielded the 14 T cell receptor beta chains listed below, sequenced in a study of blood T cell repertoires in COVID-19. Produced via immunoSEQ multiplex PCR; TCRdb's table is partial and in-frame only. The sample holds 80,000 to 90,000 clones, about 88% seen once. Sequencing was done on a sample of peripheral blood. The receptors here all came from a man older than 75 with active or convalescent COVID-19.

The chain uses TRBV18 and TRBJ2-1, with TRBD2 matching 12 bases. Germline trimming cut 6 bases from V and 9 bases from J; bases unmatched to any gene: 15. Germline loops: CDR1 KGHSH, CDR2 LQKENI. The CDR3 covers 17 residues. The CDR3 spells CASSPRPTSGSSGEQFF. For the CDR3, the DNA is TGTGCCAGCTCTCCGAGGCCGACTAGCGGGAGTTCCGGTGAGCAGTTCTTC.

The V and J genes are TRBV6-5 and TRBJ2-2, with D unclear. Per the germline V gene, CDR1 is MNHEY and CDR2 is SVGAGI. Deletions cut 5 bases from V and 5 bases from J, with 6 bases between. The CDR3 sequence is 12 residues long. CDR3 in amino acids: CASSPVTGELFF. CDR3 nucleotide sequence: TGTGCCAGCAGTCCAGTGACCGGGGAGCTGTTTTTT.

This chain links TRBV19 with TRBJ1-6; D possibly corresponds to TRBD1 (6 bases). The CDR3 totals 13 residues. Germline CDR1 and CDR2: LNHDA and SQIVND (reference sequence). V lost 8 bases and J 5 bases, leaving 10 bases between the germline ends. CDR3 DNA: TGTGCCAGTCGGGACACTAATAATTCACCCCTCCACTTT. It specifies CASRDTNNSPLHF.

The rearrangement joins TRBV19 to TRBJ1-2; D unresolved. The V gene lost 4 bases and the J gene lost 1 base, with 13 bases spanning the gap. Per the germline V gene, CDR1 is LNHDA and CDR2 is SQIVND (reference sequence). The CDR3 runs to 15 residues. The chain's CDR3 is CASSSSYPLNYGYTF. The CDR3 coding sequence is TGTGCCAGTAGTAGTAGCTACCCCCTTAACTATGGCTACACCTTC.

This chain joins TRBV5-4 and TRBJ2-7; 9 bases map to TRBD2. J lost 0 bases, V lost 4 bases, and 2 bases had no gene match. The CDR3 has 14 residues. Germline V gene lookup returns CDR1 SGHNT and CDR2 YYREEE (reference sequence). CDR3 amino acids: CASSLSGSSYEQYF. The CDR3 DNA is TGTGCCAGCAGCCTTAGCGGGAGCTCCTACGAGCAGTACTTC.

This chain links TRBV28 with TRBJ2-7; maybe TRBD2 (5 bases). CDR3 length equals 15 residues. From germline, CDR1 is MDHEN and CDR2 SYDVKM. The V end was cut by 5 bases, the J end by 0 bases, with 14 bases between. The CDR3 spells CASSTLRVNSYEQYF. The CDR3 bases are TGTGCCAGCAGTACCCTGAGGGTGAACTCCTACGAGCAGTACTTC. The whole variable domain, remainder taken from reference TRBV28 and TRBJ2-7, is DVKVTQSSRYLVKRTGEKVFLECVQDMDHENMFWYRQDPGLGLRLIYFSYDVKMKEKGDIPEGYSVSREKKERFSLILESASTNQTSMYLCASSTLRVNSYEQYFGPGTRLTVT.

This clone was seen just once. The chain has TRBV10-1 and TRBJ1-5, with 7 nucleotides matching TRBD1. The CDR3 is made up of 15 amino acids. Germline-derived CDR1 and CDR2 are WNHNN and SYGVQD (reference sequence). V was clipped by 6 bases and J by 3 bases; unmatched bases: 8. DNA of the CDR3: TGCGCCAGCAGGGGTACTCAGGGGGTCAATCAGCCCCAGCATTTT. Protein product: CASRGTQGVNQPQHF.

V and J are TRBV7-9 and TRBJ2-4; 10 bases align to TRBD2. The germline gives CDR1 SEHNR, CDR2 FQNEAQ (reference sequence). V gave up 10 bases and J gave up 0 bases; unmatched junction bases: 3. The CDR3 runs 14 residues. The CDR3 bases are TGTGCCACCCGGACTAGCGGAGCCAAAAACATTCAGTACTTC. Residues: CATRTSGAKNIQYF.

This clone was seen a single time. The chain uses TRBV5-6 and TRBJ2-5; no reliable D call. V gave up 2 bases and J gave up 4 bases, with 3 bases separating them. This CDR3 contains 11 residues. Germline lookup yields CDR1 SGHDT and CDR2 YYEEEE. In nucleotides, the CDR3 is TGTGCCAGCAGCTTCGGAGAGACCCAGTACTTC. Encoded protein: CASSFGETQYF.

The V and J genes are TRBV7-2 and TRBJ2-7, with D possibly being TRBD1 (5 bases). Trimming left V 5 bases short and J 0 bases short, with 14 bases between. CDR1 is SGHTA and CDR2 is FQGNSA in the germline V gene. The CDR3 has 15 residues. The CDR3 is CASSLSQGLSYEQYF. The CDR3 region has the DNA TGTGCCAGCAGCCTTTCGCAGGGCCTCTCCTACGAGCAGTACTTC. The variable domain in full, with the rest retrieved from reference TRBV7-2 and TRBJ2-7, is GAGVSQSPSNKVTEKGKDVELRCDPISGHTALYWYRQSLGQGLEFLIYFQGNSAPDKSGLPSDRFSAERTGGSVSTLTIQRTQQEDSAVYLCASSLSQGLSYEQYFGPGTRLTVT.

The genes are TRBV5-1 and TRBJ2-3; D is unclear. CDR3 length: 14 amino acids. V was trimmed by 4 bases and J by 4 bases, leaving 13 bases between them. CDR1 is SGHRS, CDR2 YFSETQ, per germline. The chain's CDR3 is CASSPNSPSDTQYF. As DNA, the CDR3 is TGCGCCAGCAGCCCCAACTCCCCCTCAGATACGCAGTATTTT.

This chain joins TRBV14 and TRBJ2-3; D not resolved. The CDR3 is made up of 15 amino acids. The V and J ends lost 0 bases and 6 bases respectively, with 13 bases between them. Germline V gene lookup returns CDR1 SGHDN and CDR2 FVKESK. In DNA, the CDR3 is TGTGCCAGCAGCCAAGATTATTTCAGTTACGATACGCAGTATTTT. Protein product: CASSQDYFSYDTQYF.

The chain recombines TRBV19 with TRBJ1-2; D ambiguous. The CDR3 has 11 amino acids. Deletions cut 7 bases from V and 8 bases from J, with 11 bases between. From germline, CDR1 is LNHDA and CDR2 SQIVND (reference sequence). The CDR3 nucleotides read TGTGCCAGTACTGACTCCCGAGGCTACACCTTC. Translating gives CASTDSRGYTF.

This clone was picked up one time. DNA for the CDR3: TGTGCCAGTAGTTCCACGACAGGCTCGGTCGAGCAGTACTTC. Amino acids: CASSSTTGSVEQYF. The chain combines TRBV19 with TRBJ2-7; TRBD1 is a possible D gene (6 bases). This CDR3 has 14 amino acids. The V gene lost 5 bases and the J gene lost 6 bases, with 17 bases spanning the gap. Germline V lookup: CDR1 LNHDA, CDR2 SQIVND (reference sequence).